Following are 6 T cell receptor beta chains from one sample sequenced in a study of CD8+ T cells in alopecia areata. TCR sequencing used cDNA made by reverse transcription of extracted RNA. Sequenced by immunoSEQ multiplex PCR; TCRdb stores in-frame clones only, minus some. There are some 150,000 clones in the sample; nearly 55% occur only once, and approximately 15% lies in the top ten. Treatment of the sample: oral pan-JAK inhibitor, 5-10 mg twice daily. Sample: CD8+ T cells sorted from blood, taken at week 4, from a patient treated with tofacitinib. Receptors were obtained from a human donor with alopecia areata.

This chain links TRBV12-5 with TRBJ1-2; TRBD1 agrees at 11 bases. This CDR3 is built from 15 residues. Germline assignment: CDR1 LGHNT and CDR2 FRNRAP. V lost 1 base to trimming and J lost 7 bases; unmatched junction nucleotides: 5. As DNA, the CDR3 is TGTGCTAGTGGTTTGGGGGACAGGGGGTCTTTTGGCTACACCTTC. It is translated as CASGLGDRGSFGYTF.

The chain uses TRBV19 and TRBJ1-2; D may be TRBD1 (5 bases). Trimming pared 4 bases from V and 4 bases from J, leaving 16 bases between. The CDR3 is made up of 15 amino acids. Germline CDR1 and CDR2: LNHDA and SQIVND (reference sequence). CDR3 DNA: TGTGCCAGTAGTAAAAGCTTCCAGACAGCCTATGGCTACACCTTC. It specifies CASSKSFQTAYGYTF.

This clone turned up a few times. The CDR3 nucleotides are TGTGCCTGGAACTCTGGCAGAAACACTGAAGCTTTCTTT. It yields the protein CAWNSGRNTEAFF. The gene calls are TRBV30 and TRBJ1-1, with D uncertain. The V gene's germline CDR1 is GTSNPN and CDR2 SVGIG (reference sequence). The germline V and J ends were trimmed by 4 bases and 2 bases, with 11 bases remaining between them. This CDR3 region has 13 residues.

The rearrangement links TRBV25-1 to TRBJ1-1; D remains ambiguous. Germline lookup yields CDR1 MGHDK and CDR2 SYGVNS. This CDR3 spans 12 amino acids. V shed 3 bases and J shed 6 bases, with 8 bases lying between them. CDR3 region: CASSDYGAEAFF. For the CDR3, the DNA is TGTGCCAGCAGTGATTACGGAGCTGAAGCTTTCTTT.

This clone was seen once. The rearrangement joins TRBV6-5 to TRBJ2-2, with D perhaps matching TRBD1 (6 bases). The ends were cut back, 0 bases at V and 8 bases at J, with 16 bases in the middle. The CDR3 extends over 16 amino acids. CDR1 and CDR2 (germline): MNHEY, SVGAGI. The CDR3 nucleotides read TGTGCCAGCAGTTACTCGATATCAGGGGCAGATGGGGAGCTGTTTTTT. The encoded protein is CASSYSISGADGELFF.

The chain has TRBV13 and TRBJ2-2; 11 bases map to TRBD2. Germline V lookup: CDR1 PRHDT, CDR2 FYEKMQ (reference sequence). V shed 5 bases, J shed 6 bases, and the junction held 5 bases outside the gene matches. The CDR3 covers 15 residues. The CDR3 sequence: CASSPGLAVAGELFF. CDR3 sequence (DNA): TGTGCCAGCAGCCCGGGACTAGCGGTGGCCGGGGAGCTGTTTTTT.